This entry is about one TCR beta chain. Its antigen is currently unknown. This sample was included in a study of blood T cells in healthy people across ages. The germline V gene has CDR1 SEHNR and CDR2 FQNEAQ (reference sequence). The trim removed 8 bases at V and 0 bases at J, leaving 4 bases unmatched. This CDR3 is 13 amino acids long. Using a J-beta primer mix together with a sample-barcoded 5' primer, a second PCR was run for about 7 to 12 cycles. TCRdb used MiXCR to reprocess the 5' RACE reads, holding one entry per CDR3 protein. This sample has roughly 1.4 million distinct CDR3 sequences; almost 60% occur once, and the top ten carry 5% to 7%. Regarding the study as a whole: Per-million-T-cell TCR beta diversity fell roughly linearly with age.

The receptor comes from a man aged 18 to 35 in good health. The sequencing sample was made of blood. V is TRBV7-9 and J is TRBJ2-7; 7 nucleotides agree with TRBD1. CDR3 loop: CASHGDSSYEQYF. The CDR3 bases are TGTGCCAGCCACGGGGACAGCTCCTACGAGCAGTACTTC.